A single sample gave rise to the 4 T cell receptor beta chains below, sequenced in a study of blood T cell repertoires in COVID-19. This table comes from immunoSEQ multiplex PCR, and its TCRdb copy is limited to in-frame clones, with some not included. This table has about 330,000 clones, 80% to 95% appearing once. Sequencing used PBMCs or T cells enriched from blood (not recorded which). These receptor sequences come from a woman aged 25 to 45 who had recovered from COVID-19.

This clone occurred once. The rearrangement links TRBV5-1 to TRBJ2-1, with 8 bases fitting TRBD2. Germline lookup yields CDR1 SGHRS and CDR2 YFSETQ. The CDR3 sequence is 16 residues long. Germline trimming cut 4 bases from V and 6 bases from J; bases unmatched to any gene: 12. The CDR3 coding sequence is TGCGCCAGCAGCCCGGGTCTCCAGCGGGAGACCAATGAGCAGTTCTTC. Protein: CASSPGLQRETNEQFF.

The chain uses TRBV12-3 or TRBV12-4 and TRBJ1-2; no clear D gene. The CDR3 length is 13 residues. The V end was cut by 4 bases, the J end by 8 bases, with 14 bases between. The CDR3 DNA reads TGTGCCAGCAGTTCTGGTCCCTCGCGGGGCTACACCTTC. This codes for CASSSGPSRGYTF.

The rearrangement links TRBV6-5 to TRBJ1-1; 7 bases align to TRBD1. Germline assignment: CDR1 MNHEY and CDR2 SVGAGI. The CDR3 runs 12 residues. The J segment lost 8 bases and the V segment lost 6 bases, leaving 6 bases of the junction unmatched. Here the CDR3 reads CASSPTGVEAFF. CDR3 DNA: TGTGCCAGCAGCCCAACAGGGGTGGAAGCTTTCTTT.

The chain recombines TRBV4-2 with TRBJ2-7; 7 nucleotides line up with TRBD2. V lost 0 bases and J lost 2; bases outside the gene matches: 7. This CDR3 has 16 amino acids. Germline V gene sequence: CDR1 LGHNA, CDR2 YNFKEQ. DNA of the CDR3: TGTGCCAGCAGCCAAGATTTAGCTAGCGGAACCTACGAGCAGTACTTC. It specifies CASSQDLASGTYEQYF.